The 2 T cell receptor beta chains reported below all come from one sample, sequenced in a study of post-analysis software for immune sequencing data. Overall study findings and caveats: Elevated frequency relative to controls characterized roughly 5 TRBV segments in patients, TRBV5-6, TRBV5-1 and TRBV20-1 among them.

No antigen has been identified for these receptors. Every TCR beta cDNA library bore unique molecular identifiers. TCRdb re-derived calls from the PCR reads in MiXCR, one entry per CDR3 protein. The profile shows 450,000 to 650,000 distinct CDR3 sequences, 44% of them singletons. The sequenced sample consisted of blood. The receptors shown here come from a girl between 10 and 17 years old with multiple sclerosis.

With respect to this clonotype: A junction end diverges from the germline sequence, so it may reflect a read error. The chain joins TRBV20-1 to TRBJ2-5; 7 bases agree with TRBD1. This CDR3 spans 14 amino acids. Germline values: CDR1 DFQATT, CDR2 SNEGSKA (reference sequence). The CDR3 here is CSARDFDRVEIQYF. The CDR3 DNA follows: TGCAGTGCTAGAGACTTTGACAGGGTGGAGATCCAGTACTTC.

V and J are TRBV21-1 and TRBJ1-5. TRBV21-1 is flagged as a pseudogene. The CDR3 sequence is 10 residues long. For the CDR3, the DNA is TGTGCCAGCAGCTTTCAGCCCCAGCATTTT. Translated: CASSFQPQHF.